This is a list of T cell receptor beta chains from one sample in a study of OX40 agonist ivuxolimab in advanced cancers. Measured with immunoSEQ multiplex PCR; TCRdb has only the in-frame clones, and not every one. The sample holds 65,000 to 80,000 clones, approximately 86% seen once. Here the sequenced sample was CD4+ or CD8+ T cells sorted from blood, taken in a trial of the OX40 agonist ivuxolimab. The source of these receptors is an adult with an advanced solid tumor such as melanoma, head and neck, liver or kidney cancer. The CDR3 runs from the conserved cysteine through the conserved F or W. The order of the fields is CDR3 length, clone size, V gene, D gene, J gene, CDR3 DNA, CDR3 protein. The D gene is left open where the match is weak. Clone size is shown for a subset of rows, as once, few, many or a class of expanded clone.

>16|-|TRBV30|-|TRBJ1-6
TGTGCCTGGATGGGAAAGGGGAGCTCCTATAATTCACCCCTCCACTTT
CAWMGKGSSYNSPLHF
>14|-|TRBV6-5|TRBD1|TRBJ2-7
TGTGCCAGCAGTTACTGGGACAGGCCCTACGAGCAGTACTTC
CASSYWDRPYEQYF
>16|-|TRBV11-3|-|TRBJ2-1
TGTGCCAGCAGCTTAGGGATGGCCCACGGAGGGAATGAGCAGTTCTTC
CASSLGMAHGGNEQFF
>14|-|TRBV30|TRBD1|TRBJ1-1
TGTGCCTGGAGTCAGGACCAGGGGGGCACTGAAGCTTTCTTT
CAWSQDQGGTEAFF
>18|-|TRBV5-1|TRBD2|TRBJ2-7
TGCGCCAGCAGCCTCGGACTAGCGGGGGGCCAACTTCTATACGAGCAGTACTTC
CASSLGLAGGQLLYEQYF
>13|-|TRBV5-1|-|TRBJ2-7
TGCGCCAGCAGCTCCTCGACAGGCTACGAGCAGTACTTC
CASSSSTGYEQYF
>15|-|TRBV28|TRBD1|TRBJ1-5
TGTGCCAGCAGTTTGGGGAGGGGGCGCGGTAAGCCCCAGCATTTT
CASSLGRGRGKPQHF
>14|-|TRBV29-1|-|TRBJ1-5
TGCAGCGTCGCCGAAAGGGGGGGCGGTCAGCCCCAGCATTTT
CSVAERGGGQPQHF
>16|-|TRBV5-6|-|TRBJ1-2
TGTGCCAGCAGCTTGGAGGCAGGGGCGCTCGGCTATGGCTACACCTTC
CASSLEAGALGYGYTF
>13|-|TRBV18|-|TRBJ1-2
TGTGCCAGCTCACCAGAGGAGAACTATGGCTACACCTTC
CASSPEENYGYTF
>14|-|TRBV4-2|-|TRBJ2-1
TGTGCCAGCAGCCAAGATTCTACACGGACGCAGCAGTTCTTC
CASSQDSTRTQQFF
>15|-|TRBV4-2|-|TRBJ1-2
TGTGCCAGCAGCCAAGACTTATACGAGATGCGGGGCTACACCTTC
CASSQDLYEMRGYTF
>16|-|TRBV5-1|TRBD2|TRBJ2-5
TGCGCCAGCAGCTTGGGTACTAGCGGGGCTTGGGAGACCCAGTACTTC
CASSLGTSGAWETQYF
>13|-|TRBV28|-|TRBJ1-5
TGTGCCAGCAGTTTCCCAGGGCATCAGCCCCAGCATTTT
CASSFPGHQPQHF
>17|few|TRBV29-1|-|TRBJ2-3
TGCAGCGTTTTCCCCTCCCCGGCTAGCCCTAGCACAGATACGCAGTATTTT
CSVFPSPASPSTDTQYF
>13|-|TRBV7-2|-|TRBJ1-4
TGTGCCAGCAGCTTACAGCCGAATGAAAAACTGTTTTTT
CASSLQPNEKLFF
>15|few|TRBV28|-|TRBJ1-2
TGTGCCAGCAGTATTACCGGGACGGCTAACTATGGCTACACCTTC
CASSITGTANYGYTF
>13|-|TRBV28|-|TRBJ1-6
TGTGCCAGCCATACAGGGAACAATTCACCCCTCCACTTT
CASHTGNNSPLHF
>15|-|TRBV9|TRBD1|TRBJ2-5
TGTGCCAGCAGCAACAGGGGGCGCAGCCAAGAGACCCAGTACTTC
CASSNRGRSQETQYF